The 6 T cell receptor beta chains given below trace back to one sample, sequenced in a study of blood T cell repertoires in COVID-19. Clones were sequenced by immunoSEQ multiplex PCR, and TCRdb holds only the in-frame ones, with some missing. The sample lists a few hundred thousand clones, about 89% seen once, with approximately 1.9% in the top ten. Sequenced material: PBMCs or T cells enriched from blood (not recorded which). The receptor set was obtained from a man aged 40-49 years in a cohort exposed to, infected with or recovered from COVID-19 (not recorded which).

The chain carries TRBV5-1 and TRBJ1-6; D gene ambiguous. Trimming shortened V by 0 bases and J by 4 bases, and 8 bases separated the two germline ends. Germline V CDR1 and CDR2: SGHRS, YFSETQ. The length of the CDR3 is 15 residues. Here the CDR3 reads CASSLGEPYNSPLHF. The CDR3 DNA reads as TGCGCCAGCAGCTTGGGGGAGCCATATAATTCACCCCTCCACTTT.

The chain links TRBV6-6 to TRBJ2-6; TRBD1 matches at 8 bases. The V gene's germline CDR1 is MNHNY and CDR2 SVGAGI (reference sequence). J gave up 3 bases and V 5 bases, and 12 bases lay outside the gene matches. The CDR3 is made up of 18 amino acids. The CDR3 here is CASSLNPTGVHGANVLTF. The DNA for the CDR3 is TGTGCCAGCAGTCTTAACCCGACAGGGGTGCATGGGGCCAACGTCCTGACTTTC.

This chain connects TRBV7-9 to TRBJ2-7; maybe TRBD2 (5 bases). The V end was cut by 4 bases, the J end by 0 bases, with 10 bases between. Looked up from germline, CDR1 is SEHNR and CDR2 is FQNEAQ (reference sequence). There are 14 residues in the CDR3. The CDR3 DNA sequence: TGTGCCAGCAGCTCGGGAAGTAACTCCTACGAGCAGTACTTC. This sequence encodes CASSSGSNSYEQYF.

This rearrangement joins TRBV5-1 to TRBJ2-3; 7 nucleotides line up with TRBD1. Germline V lookup: CDR1 SGHRS, CDR2 YFSETQ. With 4 bases clipped from V and 2 bases from J, the junction kept 4 bases outside the gene matches. The CDR3 is 14 amino acids. The CDR3 DNA follows: TGCGCCAGCAGCCCGGACAGGATCACAGATACGCAGTATTTT. As protein: CASSPDRITDTQYF. Full variable domain (missing parts from reference TRBV5-1 and TRBJ2-3): KAGVTQTPRYLIKTRGQQVTLSCSPISGHRSVSWYQQTPGQGLQFLFEYFSETQRNKGNFPGRFSGRQFSNSRSEMNVSTLELGDSALYLCASSPDRITDTQYFGPGTRLTVL.

The chain has TRBV15 and TRBJ2-5; tentatively, D is TRBD2 (5 bases). Germline CDR1 LNHNV, CDR2 YYDKDF (reference sequence). The CDR3 totals 13 residues. Trimming shortened V by 0 bases and J by 5 bases, and 7 bases separated the two germline ends. The CDR3 DNA sequence: TGTGCCACCAGCAGAGAGGAGCGGGAGACCCAGTACTTC. This gives the protein CATSREERETQYF.

Turning to this clone: The same CDR3 also results from other DNA sequences found in this sample. The V gene is TRBV18, the J gene TRBJ1-4; 8 bases align to TRBD1. The CDR3 has 13 amino acids. CDR1 KGHSH and CDR2 LQKENI come from the germline V gene. The trim removed 3 bases at V and 6 bases at J, leaving 0 bases unmatched. DNA of the CDR3: TGTGCCAGCTCACCGGGACAGGATGAAAAACTGTTTTTT. Protein: CASSPGQDEKLFF.